The 14 T cell receptor beta chains in this list originate from one sample, sequenced in a study of T cells after yellow fever vaccination. TCRdb analysed the 5' RACE reads with MiXCR anew, one entry per CDR3 protein. This table has about 180,000 distinct CDR3 sequences, about 6% appearing once. The sample consisted of CD4+ T cells sorted from PBMCs, taken on the day of the first yellow fever vaccination. The receptors shown here come from a young man who received the YFV17D yellow fever vaccine.

Concerning this clonotype: A much more abundant neighbour one base away suggests this may be a read error. The chain combines TRBV5-1 with TRBJ2-1; no definite D call. This CDR3 contains 14 residues. Germline CDR1 is SGHRS and CDR2 is YFSETQ. For the CDR3, the DNA is TGCGCCAGCAGCCAGCTGACTTTGGCCAATAAGCAGTTCTTC. Translation gives CASSQLTLANKQFF. Full variable domain (outside the CDR3, taken from reference TRBV5-1 and TRBJ2-1): KAGVTQTPRYLIKTRGQQVTLSCSPISGHRSVSWYQQTPGQGLQFLFEYFSETQRNKGNFPGRFSGRQFSNSRSEMNVSTLELGDSALYLCASSQLTLANKQFFGPGTRLTVL.

This clonotype was counted between two and nine times. V gene TRBV5-5 combines with J gene TRBJ1-2, with 7 nucleotides matching TRBD1. Unmatched junction bases numbered 11, after V lost 4 bases and J lost 2 bases. The CDR3 is 16 residues long. Germline V gene lookup returns CDR1 SGHKS and CDR2 YYEKEE (reference sequence). The DNA for the CDR3 is TGTGCCAGCAGCAGAAAGACCCAGGGGGAGAACTATGGCTACACCTTC. This translates into CASSRKTQGENYGYTF.

A few counts support this clonotype. The chain carries TRBV10-3 and TRBJ1-5, with 8 nucleotides matching TRBD1. This CDR3 has 14 amino acids. V lost 4 bases, J lost 1 base, and 0 bases stayed unmatched. Germline V gene lookup returns CDR1 ENHRY and CDR2 SYGVKD. DNA for the CDR3: TGTGCCATCAGTGGACAGGGGAGCAATCAGCCCCAGCATTTT. Translating gives CAISGQGSNQPQHF.

This sequence joins TRBV20-1 and TRBJ2-2; D tentatively fits TRBD1 or TRBD2 (5 bases each). CDR1 is DFQATT and CDR2 is SNEGSKA in the germline V gene (reference sequence). The CDR3 consists of 14 residues. V was cut by 3 bases and J by 4 bases, with 12 bases left in between. CDR3 residues: CSARDLGGTGELFF. The DNA of the CDR3 is TGCAGTGCTAGGGACCTTGGGGGCACCGGGGAGCTGTTTTTT.

This clonotype was seen many times. This chain uses TRBV10-3 with TRBJ2-1, with TRBD1 as a possible D gene (5 bases). Trimming took 6 bases from V and 7 from J, leaving 10 bases between them. The CDR3 contains 12 residues. CDR1 is ENHRY, CDR2 SYGVKD, per germline. CDR3 in DNA: TGTGCCATCAGGTCGACAGATAATGAGCAGTTCTTC. Translation gives CAIRSTDNEQFF.

This clonotype was counted only a few times. This chain links TRBV7-2 with TRBJ2-5, with 7 nucleotides matching TRBD2. This CDR3 is 15 amino acids long. CDR1 is SGHTA, CDR2 FQGNSA, per germline. The ends lost 1 base at V and 7 bases at J; junction bases unmatched: 9. CDR3 sequence: CASSLGGGYVGTQYF. As DNA, the CDR3 is TGTGCCAGCAGCTTAGGGGGGGGGTATGTTGGGACCCAGTACTTC. Based on the CDR3 plus reference TRBV7-2 and TRBJ2-5, the full variable domain is GAGVSQSPSNKVTEKGKDVELRCDPISGHTALYWYRQSLGQGLEFLIYFQGNSAPDKSGLPSDRFSAERTGGSVSTLTIQRTQQEDSAVYLCASSLGGGYVGTQYFGPGTRLLVL.

This clonotype was seen a handful of times. The chain has TRBV4-2 and TRBJ1-1, with no clear D. Germline CDR1 reads LGHNA; CDR2 reads YNFKEQ. The CDR3 extends over 15 amino acids. Trimming removed 3 bases at V and 1 base at J, with 12 bases between. CDR3 in amino acids: CASSHSGGWNTEAFF. CDR3 DNA sequence: TGTGCCAGCAGCCATTCGGGAGGATGGAACACTGAAGCTTTCTTT.

This clonotype was found a few times. The J gene is TRBJ2-3, the V gene TRBV9, with D possibly matching TRBD2 (6 bases). V was trimmed by 0 bases and J by 5 bases, leaving 13 bases between them. This CDR3 spans 15 amino acids. Germline assignment: CDR1 SGDLS and CDR2 YYNGEE. This chain's CDR3 is CASSVDRRGQDTQYF. Written as DNA, the CDR3 is TGTGCCAGCAGCGTAGATAGGAGGGGTCAAGATACGCAGTATTTT.

This chain joins TRBV4-2 and TRBJ1-5; D not resolved. CDR3 length: 16 residues. Germline CDR1 LGHNA, CDR2 YNFKEQ. V was clipped by 1 base and J by 0 bases, with 10 bases between them. CDR3 region: CASSQVSRSSNQPQHF. CDR3 in DNA: TGTGCCAGCAGCCAAGTTTCCAGGTCTAGCAATCAGCCCCAGCATTTT.

The J gene is TRBJ2-5, the V gene TRBV5-5; 8 positions agree with TRBD2. There are 14 residues in the CDR3. V shed 6 bases, J shed 2 bases, and the junction held 6 bases outside the gene matches. The V gene's germline CDR1 is SGHKS and CDR2 YYEKEE (reference sequence). Here the CDR3 DNA reads TGTGCCAGCACCCCGGGGGGGAATCAAGAGACCCAGTACTTC. This gives the protein CASTPGGNQETQYF.

This clonotype was picked up many times. The chain couples TRBV4-3 to TRBJ2-1; D is unresolved. Germline V gives CDR1 LGHNA, CDR2 YSLEER. This CDR3 comprises 14 residues. With 2 bases removed from V and 8 bases from J, the gap between germline ends came to 13 bases. The CDR3 region is CASSQRTTLHEQFF. The CDR3 bases are TGCGCCAGCAGCCAAAGGACGACCCTTCATGAGCAGTTCTTC.

This clonotype was detected many times. The CDR3 DNA follows: TGTGCCAGTAATTTTCGGCTAAACAGGCACGATCAGCCCCAGCATTTT. It yields the protein CASNFRLNRHDQPQHF. This rearrangement joins TRBV6-2 or TRBV6-3 to TRBJ1-5; D possibly corresponds to TRBD1 (5 bases). Per the germline V gene, CDR1 is MNHEY and CDR2 is SVGEGT. The CDR3 has 16 residues. Trimming shortened V by 9 bases and J by 5 bases, and 23 bases separated the two germline ends.

This clonotype has at least ten counts. One end of the junction does not line up with germline, which may come from a read error. The CDR3 coding sequence is TGTGCCAGCAGTAGACAGGGCTCCTACGAGCAGTACTTC. Translating gives CASSRQGSYEQYF. This chain links TRBV5-1 with TRBJ2-7; 7 bases are a match to TRBD1. The CDR3 consists of 13 residues. CDR1 SGHRS and CDR2 YFSETQ come from the germline V gene.

This clonotype has ten or more counts. V usage is TRBV12-3 or TRBV12-4 and J usage is TRBJ2-5; the match to TRBD1 covers 9 bases. The V gene end was trimmed by 6 bases and the J gene end by 5 bases; junction bases not matched to a gene: 7. This CDR3 region has 14 residues. The CDR3 spells CASSQGQGWETQYF. The CDR3 coding sequence is TGTGCCAGCAGCCAGGGACAGGGCTGGGAGACCCAGTACTTC.